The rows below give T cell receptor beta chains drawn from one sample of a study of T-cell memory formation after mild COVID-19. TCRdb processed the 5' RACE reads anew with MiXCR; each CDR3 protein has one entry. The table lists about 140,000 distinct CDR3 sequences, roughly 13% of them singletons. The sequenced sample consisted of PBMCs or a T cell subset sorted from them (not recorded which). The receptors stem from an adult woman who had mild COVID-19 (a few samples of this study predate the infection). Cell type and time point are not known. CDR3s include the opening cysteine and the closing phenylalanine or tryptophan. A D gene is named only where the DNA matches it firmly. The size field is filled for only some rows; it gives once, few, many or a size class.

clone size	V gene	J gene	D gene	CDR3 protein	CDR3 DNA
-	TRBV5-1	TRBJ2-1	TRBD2	CASSSTSGVYNEQFF	TGCGCCAGCAGCTCGACTAGCGGGGTCTACAATGAGCAGTTCTTC
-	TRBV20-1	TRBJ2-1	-	CSALTTSFVYNEQFF	TGCAGTGCTCTCACCACTAGCTTTGTCTACAATGAGCAGTTCTTC
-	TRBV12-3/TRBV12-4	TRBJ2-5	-	CASSPDLPSLGGETQYF	TGTGCCAGCTCCCCGGACTTACCCAGTCTCGGCGGAGAGACCCAGTACTTC
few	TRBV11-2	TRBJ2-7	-	CASSQPVAVWDEQYF	TGTGCCAGCAGCCAACCCGTGGCAGTATGGGACGAGCAGTACTTC
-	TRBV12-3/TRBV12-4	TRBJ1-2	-	CASSLVGGFGGYTF	TGTGCCAGCAGTTTAGTTGGGGGGTTCGGGGGCTACACCTTC
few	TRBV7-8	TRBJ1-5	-	CASSLGGASGNQPQHF	TGTGCCAGCAGCTTAGGGGGGGCCTCGGGCAATCAGCCCCAGCATTTT
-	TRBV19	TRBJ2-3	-	CASSIYGDNAQYF	TGTGCCAGTAGTATATACGGGGACAACGCGCAGTATTTT
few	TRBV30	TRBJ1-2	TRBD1	CAWSPGTGKVRGYTF	TGTGCCTGGAGTCCCGGGACAGGGAAGGTACGAGGCTACACCTTC
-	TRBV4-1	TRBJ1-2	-	CASSQYRDIANGYTF	TGCGCCAGCAGCCAGTACCGGGACATAGCTAACGGCTACACCTTC
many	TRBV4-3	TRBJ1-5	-	CASSQFRQGNQPQHF	TGCGCCAGCAGCCAATTTAGACAGGGCAATCAGCCCCAGCATTTT
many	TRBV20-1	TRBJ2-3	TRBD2	CSARDQLAANPHYTDTQYF	TGCAGTGCTAGAGATCAGCTAGCGGCCAACCCACATTACACAGATACGCAGTATTTT
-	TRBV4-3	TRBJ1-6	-	CASSQDRSRALNSPLHF	TGCGCCAGCAGCCAAGATAGATCTAGGGCTTTGAATTCACCCCTCCACTTT
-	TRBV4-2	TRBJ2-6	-	CASSQVRSGVTSGANVLTF	TGTGCCAGCAGCCAAGTCCGTTCAGGGGTGACCTCTGGGGCCAACGTCCTGACTTTC
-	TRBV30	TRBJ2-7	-	CAWSVLRAPYEQYF	TGTGCCTGGAGTGTACTCCGAGCCCCTTACGAGCAGTACTTC
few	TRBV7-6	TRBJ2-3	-	CASSLVESSTDTQYF	TGTGCCAGCAGCTTGGTAGAATCTAGCACAGATACGCAGTATTTT
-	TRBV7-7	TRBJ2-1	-	CASSLGGVNEQFF	TGTGCCAGCAGCTTAGGAGGGGTCAATGAGCAGTTCTTC
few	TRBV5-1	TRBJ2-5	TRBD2	CASRPDSISGGSQETQYF	TGCGCCAGCAGACCCGACTCGATTAGCGGGGGGTCACAAGAGACCCAGTACTTC
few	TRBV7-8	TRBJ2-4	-	CASSSRAPNLLAKNIQYF	TGTGCCAGCAGCTCCCGGGCCCCGAACTTACTAGCCAAAAACATTCAGTACTTC
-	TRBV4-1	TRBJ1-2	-	CASSHLIGTRYGYTF	TGCGCCAGCAGCCACCTGATTGGGACACGGTATGGCTACACCTTC
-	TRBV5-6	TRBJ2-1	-	CASSRGTSYNEQFF	TGTGCCAGCAGCCGCGGGACATCCTACAATGAGCAGTTCTTC
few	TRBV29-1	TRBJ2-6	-	CSAHFMAAGANVLTF	TGCAGCGCACATTTTATGGCAGCTGGGGCCAACGTCCTGACTTTC
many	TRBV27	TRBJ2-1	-	CASSQYNEQFF	TGTGCCAGCAGTCAGTACAATGAGCAGTTCTTC
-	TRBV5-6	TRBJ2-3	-	CASSLSQPPDTQYF	TGTGCCAGCAGCTTGAGTCAGCCTCCGGATACGCAGTATTTT
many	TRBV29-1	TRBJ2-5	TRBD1	CSVRRAGGLETQYF	TGCAGCGTTCGACGCGCAGGGGGTCTAGAGACCCAGTACTTC
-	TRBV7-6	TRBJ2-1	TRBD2	CASSSGTSGALHNEQFF	TGTGCCAGCAGCTCGGGGACTAGCGGGGCGCTTCACAATGAGCAGTTCTTC
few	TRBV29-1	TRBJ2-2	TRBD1	CSVEGQGPGELFF	TGCAGCGTGGAGGGACAGGGTCCCGGGGAGCTGTTTTTT
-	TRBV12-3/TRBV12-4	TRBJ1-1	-	CASSFRGYTEAFF	TGTGCCAGCAGTTTTCGGGGGTACACTGAAGCTTTCTTT
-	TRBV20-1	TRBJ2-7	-	CSARGMGQALYEQYF	TGCAGTGCTAGGGGGATGGGGCAGGCCCTATACGAGCAGTACTTC
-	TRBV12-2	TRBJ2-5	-	CASRLTLQASGETQYF	TGTGCAAGTCGCTTAACACTACAGGCTAGCGGGGAGACCCAGTACTTC
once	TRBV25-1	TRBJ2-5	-	CASSERQPDQETQYF	TGTGCCAGCAGTGAACGGCAGCCCGACCAAGAGACCCAGTACTTC
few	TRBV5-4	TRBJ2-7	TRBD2	CASSFISGSSYEQYF	TGTGCCAGCAGCTTTATCAGCGGGAGTTCCTACGAGCAGTACTTT
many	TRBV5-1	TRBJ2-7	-	CASSLRTIQDEQYF	TGCGCCAGCAGCCTTAGGACGATTCAGGACGAGCAGTACTTC
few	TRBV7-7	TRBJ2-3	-	CASSLLAGPSADTQYF	TGTGCCAGCAGCTTACTTGCGGGGCCAAGCGCAGATACGCAGTATTTT
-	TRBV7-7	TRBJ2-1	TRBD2	CASSAVSSGGADEQFF	TGTGCCAGCAGCGCCGTCAGTAGCGGGGGGGCCGATGAGCAGTTCTTC
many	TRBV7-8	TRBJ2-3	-	CASSSLGTPLGDTQYF	TGTGCCAGCAGCTCTCTCGGGACCCCCCTGGGAGATACGCAGTATTTT
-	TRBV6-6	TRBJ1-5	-	CASSPGSTQPQHF	TGTGCCAGCAGTCCTGGGTCAACGCAGCCCCAGCATTTT
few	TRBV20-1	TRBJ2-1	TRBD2	CSANPGTSGREFTYNEQFF	TGCAGTGCTAACCCAGGGACTAGCGGGAGGGAGTTCACCTACAATGAGCAGTTCTTC
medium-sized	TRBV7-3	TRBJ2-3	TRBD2	CASSLTLAGVENTQYF	TGTGCCAGCAGCTTAACGCTAGCGGGAGTGGAGAATACGCAGTATTTT
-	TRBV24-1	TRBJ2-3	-	CATSEGRGISTDTQYF	TGTGCCACCAGTGAGGGTCGGGGGATTAGCACAGATACGCAGTATTTT
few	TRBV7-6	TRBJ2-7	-	CASSLEVGYEQYF	TGTGCCAGCAGCCTCGAGGTTGGCTACGAGCAGTACTTC
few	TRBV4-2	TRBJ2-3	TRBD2	CASSQAASSGMSTDTQYF	TGTGCCAGCAGCCAAGCGGCGTCTAGCGGGATGAGCACAGATACGCAGTATTTT
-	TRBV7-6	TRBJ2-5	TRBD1	CASSLEGQGYQETQYF	TGTGCCAGCAGCTTAGAGGGACAGGGTTACCAAGAGACCCAGTACTTC
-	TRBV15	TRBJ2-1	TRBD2	CATSAGGGVYNEQFF	TGTGCCACCAGCGCTGGCGGGGGAGTCTACAATGAGCAGTTCTTC
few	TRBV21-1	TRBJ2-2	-	CASSKVGALDRELFF	TGTGCCAGCAGCAAAGTCGGGGCCCTGGACCGGGAGCTGTTTTTT
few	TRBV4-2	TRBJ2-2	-	CASSQVYTGGNAGELFF	TGTGCCAGCAGCCAAGTATACACAGGAGGTAACGCCGGGGAGCTGTTTTTT
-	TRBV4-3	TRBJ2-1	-	CASSQDGSVAYNEQFF	TGCGCCAGCAGCCAAGACGGGTCCGTCGCTTACAATGAGCAGTTCTTC
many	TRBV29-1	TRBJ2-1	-	CSGQDTGRGEQFF	TGCAGCGGCCAGGACACGGGACGGGGTGAGCAGTTCTTC
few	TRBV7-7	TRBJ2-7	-	CASSLGPAGRHEQYF	TGTGCTAGCAGCTTAGGCCCCGCGGGACGGCACGAGCAGTACTTC
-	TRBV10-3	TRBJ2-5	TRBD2	CAISDGPSGSGQETQYF	TGTGCCATCAGTGATGGACCTAGCGGGAGCGGACAAGAGACCCAGTACTTC
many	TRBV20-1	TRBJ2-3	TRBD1	CSARPLQEQGGTDTQYF	TGCAGTGCTAGACCACTACAAGAGCAGGGGGGCACAGATACGCAGTATTTT
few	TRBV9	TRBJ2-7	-	CASSVVPTTEQYF	TGTGCCAGCAGCGTAGTCCCCACTACCGAGCAGTACTTC